A selection of T cell receptor beta chains follows, all from one sample in a study of monozygotic twins with inflammatory bowel disease. TCRdb reprocessed the 5' RACE reads; each CDR3 protein has one entry and no DNA is given. This sample's clone table lists some 440,000 distinct CDR3 sequences. Sequencing was done on a sample of blood. These receptors originate from a human donor with ulcerative colitis or Crohn's disease, or a healthy co-twin of an affected twin (not recorded which). The CDR3 runs from the conserved cysteine through the conserved F or W. Each record gives: V gene, CDR3 length, J gene, CDR3 protein.

TRBV7-2	15	TRBJ1-2	CASSLGQGASYGYTF
TRBV5-1	16	TRBJ2-7	CASSTTPVTGNNEQYF
TRBV28	15	TRBJ2-2	CASSLTGGYTGELFF
TRBV5-1	15	TRBJ2-5	CASSLATGRVETQYF
TRBV20-1	14	TRBJ2-3	CSAKGVQSTDTQYF
TRBV3-1	15	TRBJ1-2	CASSEFRRSDYGYTF
TRBV5-5	16	TRBJ2-7	CASSLDRETGPYEQYF
TRBV9	15	TRBJ1-5	CASSVGQGTNQPQHF
TRBV6-5	17	TRBJ1-1	CASSYYRDTRGNTEAFF
TRBV7-9	16	TRBJ2-3	CASRQRQSGGTDTQYF
TRBV11-2	18	TRBJ2-5	CASSLYGASGGGQETQYF
TRBV2	14	TRBJ2-2	CASSLGMGTGELFF
TRBV19	13	TRBJ1-1	CASSTLMNTEAFF
TRBV20-1	14	TRBJ2-7	CRAISRQGVSEQYF
TRBV10-3	12	TRBJ2-5	CAIRDTEETQYF
TRBV12-3/TRBV12-4	12	TRBJ2-2	CASRVGPGELFF
TRBV11-3	13	TRBJ1-1	CASGTGKNTEAFF
TRBV28	15	TRBJ2-3	CASSPLAGGRDTQYF
TRBV7-2	13	TRBJ2-7	CASSPQRGDEQYF
TRBV19	15	TRBJ1-5	CASRPPGQRHQPQHF
TRBV5-1	15	TRBJ2-1	CASSFTGGPYNEQFF
TRBV5-1	16	TRBJ1-6	CASSLEGSSYNSPLHF
TRBV18	14	TRBJ2-7	CASSPKEGSYEQYF
TRBV3-1	13	TRBJ2-7	CVSSQGKGNEQYF
TRBV5-1	17	TRBJ2-2	CASSFYSGARNTGELFF
TRBV12-3/TRBV12-4	14	TRBJ2-1	CASCLGASYNEQFF
TRBV20-1	15	TRBJ2-1	CSASTRALSYNEQFF
TRBV3-1	13	TRBJ2-1	CASRRGAYNEQFF
TRBV10-3	14	TRBJ2-2	CAIRGTWNTGELFF
TRBV28	17	TRBJ2-3	CASSSRPQAGVTDTQYF
TRBV5-1	13	TRBJ1-2	CASSSDVRYGYTF
TRBV5-1	13	TRBJ1-1	CASTQTDNTEAFF
TRBV2	15	TRBJ2-7	CASTRGGQGRDEQYF
TRBV7-9	17	TRBJ2-2	CASSHIDRAPNTGELFF
TRBV5-1	15	TRBJ2-2	CASSSRGGADGELFF
TRBV3-1	13	TRBJ2-5	CAVLAGGTETQYF
TRBV6-5	16	TRBJ2-2	CASSYSWREIGGELFF
TRBV5-1	15	TRBJ1-6	CASTLDGPGESPLHF
TRBV6-1	15	TRBJ1-6	CASSTRTGGNSPLHF
TRBV12-3/TRBV12-4	16	TRBJ2-3	CASRWGAVTPTDTQYF
TRBV4-2	13	TRBJ1-4	CASSQTSGTANLF